This T cell receptor (beta chain) was identified in a study of cytomegalovirus exposure and HLA in healthy donors. 60 Vbeta and 13 Jbeta primers were used in PCR. TCRdb's copy holds only in-frame clones and misses some; the assay was immunoSEQ multiplex PCR. The sample records more than 90,000 clones, 70% to 80% being singletons. The receptor was isolated from a woman younger than 35 in good health and CMV-seropositive. Sample: PBMCs.

DNA for the CDR3: TGTGCCAGCAGTGATCAGGGGGCAGAGACTGAAGCTTTCTTT. This sequence encodes CASSDQGAETEAFF. The J gene is TRBJ1-1, the V gene TRBV25-1; 8 bases line up with TRBD1. The J segment lost 5 bases and the V segment lost 3 bases, leaving 5 bases of the junction unmatched. This CDR3 comprises 14 residues. Germline V CDR1 and CDR2: MGHDK, SYGVNS.